These 27 T cell receptor beta chains were all obtained from the same sample, sequenced in a study of PD-1 blockade in classical Hodgkin lymphoma. Time point described: cycle 4 day 1 (C4D1), after 6 weeks of nivolumab. Exposure to brentuximab vedotin varied, and each patient had relapsed following autologous stem cell transplantation. Repertoires were generated with immunoSEQ multiplex PCR, while TCRdb's copy carries only in-frame clones and drops some. The table shows 75,000 to 95,000 clones, with approximately 83% occurring only once. The source material was peripheral blood mononuclear cells (PBMCs), sampled before the fourth cycle of nivolumab. Source of these receptors: a human donor with classical Hodgkin lymphoma.

The chain joins TRBV30 to TRBJ2-4; D is possibly TRBD2 (5 bases). This CDR3 contains 14 residues. Per the germline V gene, CDR1 is GTSNPN and CDR2 is SVGIG (reference sequence). The V end lost 0 bases, the J end lost 6 bases, and 12 bases lay between the germline ends. DNA of the CDR3: TGTGCCTGGAGTGTCTCCTCGGGGATAAACATTCAGTACTTC. Encoded protein: CAWSVSSGINIQYF.

This chain uses TRBV10-3 with TRBJ2-7, with D perhaps TRBD2 (6 bases). V lost 4 bases and J 2 bases, leaving 12 bases between the germline ends. There are 14 residues in the CDR3. Germline CDR1 and CDR2: ENHRY and SYGVKD. CDR3 protein: CAISGGRTPYEQYF. The CDR3 DNA reads as TGTGCCATCAGTGGTGGGAGGACTCCCTACGAGCAGTACTTC.

The chain employs TRBV4-2 and TRBJ1-2, with D maybe TRBD1 (5 bases). With 0 bases removed from V and 3 bases from J, the gap between germline ends came to 11 bases. CDR1 and CDR2 from the germline V gene are LGHNA and YNFKEQ. This CDR3 is built from 15 residues. The chain's CDR3 is CASSQDEEGHYGYTF. For the CDR3, the DNA is TGTGCCAGCAGCCAAGATGAGGAGGGGCACTATGGCTACACCTTC.

The V gene is TRBV5-1, the J gene TRBJ2-5; D is ambiguous. CDR3 size: 11 residues. The V end was cut by 5 bases, the J end by 2 bases, with 4 bases between. Germline CDR1 is SGHRS and CDR2 is YFSETQ. This chain's CDR3 is CASRLQETQYF. As DNA, the CDR3 is TGCGCCAGCAGGCTGCAAGAGACCCAGTACTTC.

V and J are TRBV7-2 and TRBJ2-7; TRBD2 is a possible D gene (5 bases). The V gene's germline CDR1 is SGHTA and CDR2 FQGNSA. Trimming cost V 5 bases and J 3 bases, with 14 bases left between them. The CDR3 is 14 amino acids. The CDR3 nucleotides read TGTGCCAGCAGCGCGGACTCGGGTCGCTACGAGCAGTACTTC. Its protein is CASSADSGRYEQYF.

The chain employs TRBV28 and TRBJ2-7; 8 bases agree with TRBD2. CDR3 length: 15 residues. With 5 bases clipped from V and 2 bases from J, the junction kept 8 bases outside the gene matches. CDR1 is MDHEN, CDR2 SYDVKM, per germline. The CDR3 spells CASSPRLAGTYEQYF. CDR3 in DNA: TGTGCCAGCAGTCCCCGTTTAGCGGGAACCTACGAGCAGTACTTC.

The gene calls are TRBV7-8 and TRBJ2-2, with D hard to call. The CDR3 is 16 residues long. Between the trimmed V and J ends, which lost 5 bases and 0 bases, there was a span of 13 bases. The V gene's germline CDR1 is SGHVS and CDR2 FQNEAQ. The CDR3 spells CASSPRDRANTGELFF. The CDR3 nucleotides are TGTGCCAGCAGCCCTCGCGACCGGGCGAACACCGGGGAGCTGTTTTTT.

The chain carries TRBV10-3 and TRBJ2-5, with 8 bases matching TRBD1. The V gene's germline CDR1 is ENHRY and CDR2 SYGVKD. The trim removed 6 bases at V and 4 bases at J, leaving 4 bases unmatched. The CDR3 loop spans 13 amino acids. Here the CDR3 DNA reads TGTGCCATCAGGACAGGGGTTGGAGAGACCCAGTACTTC. Translated, it gives CAIRTGVGETQYF.

V and J are TRBV2 and TRBJ2-3, with a weak D call TRBD2 (5 bases). CDR1 SNHLY and CDR2 FYNNEI come from the germline V gene. The CDR3 contains 14 residues. Trimming cost V 3 bases and J 3 bases, with 10 bases left between them. This CDR3 is CASSDFRGTDTQYF. CDR3 sequence (DNA): TGTGCCAGCAGTGATTTTCGGGGTACAGATACGCAGTATTTT.

This rearrangement joins TRBV5-8 to TRBJ1-1; unclear D gene. Trimming stripped 5 bases from V and 3 bases from J, with 8 bases between. Germline CDR1 is SGHTS and CDR2 is YDEGEE. The CDR3 runs to 12 residues. CDR3 amino acids: CASRWSDTEAFF. CDR3 nucleotides: TGTGCCAGCAGGTGGTCGGACACTGAAGCTTTCTTT. Supplemented by reference TRBV5-8 and TRBJ1-1, the full variable domain reads EAGVTQSPTHLIKTRGQQATLRCSPISGHTSVYWYQQALGLGLQFLLWYDEGEERNRGNFPPRFSGRQFPNYSSELNVNALELEDSALYLCASRWSDTEAFFGQGTRLTVV.

This clone was found a few times. The rearrangement joins TRBV7-6 to TRBJ2-3; 10 bases agree with TRBD1. The CDR3 has 14 amino acids. In germline, CDR1 is SGHVS, CDR2 FNYEAQ. The trim removed 5 bases at V and 2 bases at J, leaving 1 base unmatched. CDR3 in DNA: TGTGCCAGCAGCCGACAGGGGGCCACAGATACGCAGTATTTT. This encodes CASSRQGATDTQYF. Full variable domain (rest looked up from reference TRBV7-6 and TRBJ2-3): GAGVSQSPRYKVTKRGQDVALRCDPISGHVSLYWYRQALGQGPEFLTYFNYEAQQDKSGLPNDRFSAERPEGSISTLTIQRTEQRDSAMYRCASSRQGATDTQYFGPGTRLTVL.

The chain recombines TRBV19 with TRBJ2-7, with 7 bases lining up with TRBD1. Trimming took 1 base from V and 5 from J; bases not matched to a gene: 2. Per the germline V gene, CDR1 is LNHDA and CDR2 is SQIVND (reference sequence). The CDR3 is made up of 13 amino acids. The CDR3 bases are TGTGCCAGTAGTATAGTTGGGACAGACGAGCAGTACTTC. This encodes CASSIVGTDEQYF.

The chain joins TRBV9 to TRBJ1-3; no reliable D call. V was trimmed by 0 bases and J by 0 bases, leaving 13 bases between them. The germline gives CDR1 SGDLS, CDR2 YYNGEE. This CDR3 spans 17 amino acids. CDR3 sequence (DNA): TGTGCCAGCAGCGTAGGATACCCTACAGTCTCTGGAAACACCATATATTTT. Its translation: CASSVGYPTVSGNTIYF.

V usage is TRBV9 and J usage is TRBJ2-3; a weak D match, TRBD1 (5 bases). CDR3 length equals 14 residues. The V and J ends lost 0 bases and 4 bases respectively, with 9 bases between them. Germline V gene sequence: CDR1 SGDLS, CDR2 YYNGEE. For the CDR3, the DNA is TGTGCCAGCAGCGTAGGATTAGGGGCAGATACGCAGTATTTT. It is translated as CASSVGLGADTQYF.

The chain employs TRBV7-2 and TRBJ2-1; 13 bases are a match to TRBD2. This CDR3 comprises 16 residues. The V segment lost 5 bases and the J segment 7 bases; nucleotides outside the gene matches: 8. The germline V gene encodes CDR1 SGHTA and CDR2 FQGNSA. Here the CDR3 DNA reads TGTGCCAGCAGCCGCCGACTAGCGGGAGGTTCGAATGAGCAGTTCTTC. This sequence encodes CASSRRLAGGSNEQFF. Variable domain in full (rest from reference TRBV7-2 and TRBJ2-1): GAGVSQSPSNKVTEKGKDVELRCDPISGHTALYWYRQSLGQGLEFLIYFQGNSAPDKSGLPSDRFSAERTGGSVSTLTIQRTQQEDSAVYLCASSRRLAGGSNEQFFGPGTRLTVL.

The chain recombines TRBV2 with TRBJ2-1; D is undetermined. Trimming cost V 6 bases and J 12 bases, with 12 bases left between them. The V gene's germline CDR1 is SNHLY and CDR2 FYNNEI. This CDR3 comprises 11 residues. CDR3: CASSNYRGQFF. CDR3 in DNA: TGTGCCAGCAGCAACTACCGAGGGCAGTTCTTC.

Of note for this clone: The same CDR3 arises from other DNA sequences in this sample as well. The V and J genes are TRBV19 and TRBJ2-7, with D unresolved. V was cut by 1 base and J by 3 bases, with 4 bases left in between. The CDR3 has 12 residues. CDR1 is LNHDA, CDR2 SQIVND, per germline (reference sequence). CDR3 coding DNA: TGTGCCAGTAGTATAGGGGGCTACGAGCAGTACTTC. It codes for CASSIGGYEQYF.

This chain links TRBV5-1 with TRBJ2-1; 8 bases are a match to TRBD2. CDR1 is SGHRS, CDR2 YFSETQ, per germline. V was clipped by 2 bases and J by 5 bases; unmatched bases: 6. There are 15 residues in the CDR3. The CDR3 sequence is CASSFGGATHNEQFF. CDR3 in DNA: TGCGCCAGCAGCTTCGGGGGGGCGACTCACAATGAGCAGTTCTTC.

V and J are TRBV2 and TRBJ1-4, with D hard to call. The CDR3 spans 11 residues. The V end was cut by 8 bases, the J end by 8 bases, with 9 bases between. Germline CDR1 reads SNHLY; CDR2 reads FYNNEI. The CDR3 nucleotides read TGTGCCAGCTGCCGAGAGGAAAAACTGTTTTTT. Amino acids: CASCREEKLFF. The full variable domain, its missing parts supplied by reference TRBV2 and TRBJ1-4, is EPEVTQTPSHQVTQMGQEVILRCVPISNHLYFYWYRQILGQKVEFLVSFYNNEISEKSEIFDDQFSVERPDGSNFTLKIRSTKLEDSAMYFCASCREEKLFFGSGTQLSVL.

A single count supports this clone. This sequence joins TRBV10-3 and TRBJ1-4, with unresolved D. The CDR3 contains 12 residues. V dropped 0 bases and J dropped 7 bases, with 3 bases sitting between them. Germline V gene sequence: CDR1 ENHRY, CDR2 SYGVKD. CDR3 sequence: CAISESAEKLFF. For the CDR3, the DNA is TGTGCCATCAGTGAGTCAGCTGAAAAACTGTTTTTT.

The chain links TRBV5-1 to TRBJ1-2, with a possible D match to TRBD1 (6 bases). Germline CDR1 SGHRS, CDR2 YFSETQ. V was shortened by 0 bases and J by 7 bases, with 10 bases between the two germline ends. The CDR3 has 13 residues. CDR3 sequence (DNA): TGCGCCAGCAGCTTGGAAGGGGGAGCTGGCTACACCTTC. Its protein product is CASSLEGGAGYTF.

The table lists this clone with a count of one. V gene TRBV10-3 combines with J gene TRBJ1-1; D gene uncertain. The CDR3 has 12 amino acids. CDR1 is ENHRY and CDR2 is SYGVKD in the germline V gene. V lost 5 bases and J lost 8, with 12 bases in between. CDR3 sequence: CAISSRGWEAFF. The CDR3 DNA follows: TGTGCCATCAGTAGTCGGGGTTGGGAAGCTTTCTTT.

This clone was detected once. The chain links TRBV10-3 to TRBJ1-2, with D possibly matching TRBD1 (5 bases). The length of the CDR3 is 13 residues. V lost 3 bases, J lost 3 bases, and 8 bases lay in between. The V gene's germline CDR1 is ENHRY and CDR2 SYGVKD. CDR3 region: CAISDKGDYGYTF. The CDR3 DNA reads as TGTGCCATCAGTGATAAAGGGGACTATGGCTACACCTTC.

A single count supports this clone. This sequence joins TRBV28 and TRBJ1-5, with a possible D match to TRBD1 (5 bases). Trimming removed 6 bases at V and 3 bases at J, with 15 bases between. CDR3 size: 15 residues. Germline CDR1 reads MDHEN; CDR2 reads SYDVKM. The DNA of the CDR3 is TGTGCCAGCAGCCGATGGGGGGGGATCAATCAGCCCCAGCATTTT. This codes for CASSRWGGINQPQHF. Drawing the rest from reference TRBV28 and TRBJ1-5, the complete variable domain is DVKVTQSSRYLVKRTGEKVFLECVQDMDHENMFWYRQDPGLGLRLIYFSYDVKMKEKGDIPEGYSVSREKKERFSLILESASTNQTSMYLCASSRWGGINQPQHFGDGTRLSIL.

The genes are TRBV5-1 and TRBJ1-1; 8 nucleotides match TRBD1. CDR1 and CDR2 (germline): SGHRS, YFSETQ. The CDR3 is 13 amino acids. The trim removed 2 bases at V and 6 bases at J, leaving 3 bases unmatched. CDR3 nucleotide sequence: TGCGCCAGCAGCTTACAGGGGGTTTCTGAAGCTTTCTTT. It specifies CASSLQGVSEAFF.

This chain uses TRBV28 with TRBJ1-5; 7 nucleotides align to TRBD1. Germline CDR1 reads MDHEN; CDR2 reads SYDVKM. The V and J ends lost 7 bases and 8 bases, in that order; junction bases with no gene match: 20. The CDR3 consists of 17 residues. CDR3 protein: CASTGGSTGTFWEPQHF. Here the CDR3 DNA reads TGTGCCAGCACCGGTGGATCGACAGGGACGTTTTGGGAGCCCCAGCATTTT.

V usage is TRBV5-1 and J usage is TRBJ2-1, with D perhaps matching TRBD2 (6 bases). V lost 0 bases, J lost 7 bases, and 14 bases lay in between. This CDR3 has 15 residues. Germline loops: CDR1 SGHRS, CDR2 YFSETQ. CDR3 nucleotide sequence: TGCGCCAGCAGCTTGGGGAACGGGAGAAGGAATGAGCAGTTCTTC. Translated, it gives CASSLGNGRRNEQFF.